Listed below are T cell receptor beta chains from one sample, sequenced in a study of response to subunit inactivated influenza vaccine. Each CDR3 protein gets one entry after TCRdb re-called the RT-PCR reads with MiXCR. The table records 750,000 to 850,000 distinct CDR3 sequences, about 18% of them present only once. Sample: PBMCs from blood, taken 5 days after vaccination. Receptors originate from a man aged 50-59 years who received an inactivated influenza vaccine. Each CDR3 is given with its conserved first and last residue.

v_call	j_call	cdr3_aa
TRBV12-3/TRBV12-4	TRBJ2-1	CASSLVLAYEQFF
TRBV10-3	TRBJ2-7	CATNRGDEQYF
TRBV6-2/TRBV6-3	TRBJ1-5	CASTNVGTGGPQHF
TRBV29-1	TRBJ2-1	CSARLSGTSYNEQFF
TRBV12-3/TRBV12-4	TRBJ2-3	CASSLGLPAQYF
TRBV7-2	TRBJ2-2	CASSLIGLANTGELFF
TRBV20-1	TRBJ2-3	CSATPGGGLAIPDTQYF
TRBV4-2	TRBJ1-1	CASSQVDRGPRTVAFF
TRBV28	TRBJ2-5	CATAGNQETQYF
TRBV6-5	TRBJ2-7	CASSYSVGLSSYEQYF